This T cell receptor beta chain appears in the sequencing data of a study of OX40 agonist ivuxolimab in advanced cancers. Background on the whole study: Ivuxolimab was a fully human IgG2 agonistic monoclonal antibody targeting the costimulatory receptor OX40 (CD134). Intravenous ivuxolimab was administered to patients every 2 weeks at six dose levels: 0.01, 0.1, 0.3, 1.5, 3 and 10 mg/kg. Of the roughly 51 patients in dose escalation, about 20 had hepatocellular carcinoma, around 15 had melanoma, 9 had renal cell carcinoma and 9 had head and neck cancer. A male proportion of under 85% and a mean age of 60 years, ranging from 23 to 79, were recorded for the dose-escalation cohort. Patients were allowed to have had prior anti-PD-1, anti-PD-L1 or anti-CTLA-4 therapy, and around two fifths of the dose-escalation patients had been treated with checkpoint inhibitors. Three dose-escalation patients achieved partial responses, one with hepatocellular carcinoma and two with cutaneous melanoma. Peripheral TCRbeta sequencing was intended to test whether TCR sequence diversity was altered and clonal T-cell expansion was caused by ivuxolimab. The monotherapy dose-escalation portion (N ≈ 50 patients) of the phase I ivuxolimab trial is reported in the paper. Study-wide findings and limitations: After ivuxolimab, more expanded clones were found on average in CD8+ T cells than in CD4+ T cells. Clonal expansion of both CD4+ and CD8+ blood T cells was observed from baseline to week 6 at doses 0.1 to 3.0 mg/kg. Low levels of normalized T-cell clonal expansion were also seen in some nonresponding patients. Antigen specificity was not determined for the clonally expanded peripheral T cells. In the 0.1-3.0 mg/kg groups, partial responders were among the patients with the lowest normalized peripheral clonal expansion, particularly in CD8+ T cells.

The trial excluded patients who had a history of autoimmune disease or who were on systemic immunosuppression. Peripheral blood for TCR sequencing was collected from all dose cohorts at baseline, on cycle 4 day 1, and on cycle 7 day 1. The samples were drawn from a first-in-human, open-label, multicenter phase I dose-escalation trial of ivuxolimab. The trial enrolled adults with locally advanced or metastatic head and neck squamous cell, hepatocellular, melanoma or renal cell carcinoma. Before TCR sequencing, CD4+ and CD8+ T cells were separately sorted from peripheral blood. Trimming costs V 8 bases and J 8 bases, and their ends lie 13 bases apart. CDR1 and CDR2, looked up from the germline V gene, are MNHNS and SASEGT. Taken from cysteine to phenylalanine, the CDR3 has 13 residues. Of all the DNA, just the CDR3 is kept, 39 bases in frame from base 1. There are a few counts of this clone. Its antigen specificity is not known. The sample holds no much larger clone one base away, and base qualities are not on file.

For sequencing of the TCRbeta CDR3 region, genomic DNA was extracted from the sorted cells. TCRbeta CDR3 regions were sequenced using the immunoSEQ Assay. Imported from immuneACCESS, the table was reduced by TCRdb to in-frame sequences with V and J called. These copies leave out some clones; in studies compared against another copy, an unresolved V gene accounts for under half, and the cause of the remainder is not known. This sample is represented by some 55,000 clones; 80% of them were singletons. The top ten constitute 4% to 4.5% of the sample. This sample comprised CD4+ or CD8+ T cells sorted from blood, obtained in a trial of the OX40 agonist ivuxolimab. The chain employs TRBV6-1 and TRBJ1-6, with the identity of the D gene unclear. This TCR was sampled from an adult with an advanced solid tumor such as melanoma, head and neck, liver or kidney cancer. The nucleotides are TGTGCCAGCTTAGTGCAGGCAGATTCACCCCTCCACTTT. Translated, this is CASLVQADSPLHF.